The 21 T cell receptor beta chains below come from one sample, sequenced in a study of T cell responses to AZD1222 COVID-19 vaccine listed by TCRdb under 2021. The library was produced with the immunoSEQ multiplex PCR assay. TCRdb holds this immuneACCESS table with in-frame rearrangements only. Some clones are missing; in checked studies, unresolved V genes explain under half, and the rest has no known cause. The sample profile shows about 20,000 clones; 84% of them were found once. The ten top clones hold approximately 16% of the sample. The sample's time point label is to be understood as: about 28 days (+/-7) after the second vaccine dose. The specimen was peripheral blood, collected 28 days after the second AZD1222 dose. These receptors were obtained from an adult who received the AZD1222 COVID-19 vaccine.

This chain uses TRBV28 with TRBJ2-5, with a weak D call TRBD1 (7 bases). This CDR3 is built from 15 residues. V lost 2 bases to trimming and J lost 5 bases, with 15 bases between them. CDR1 is MDHEN and CDR2 is SYDVKM in the germline V gene. CDR3 loop: CASSLRQGGGETQYF. CDR3 nucleotides: TGTGCCAGCAGTTTAAGGCAGGGGGGTGGGGAGACCCAGTACTTC.

This rearrangement joins TRBV4-1 to TRBJ1-4; D remains unclear. The germline V and J ends were trimmed by 0 bases and 2 bases, with 7 bases remaining between them. The germline gives CDR1 MGHRA, CDR2 YSYEKL. The CDR3 consists of 15 residues. Here the CDR3 reads CASSQDRRTNEKLFF. CDR3 DNA sequence: TGCGCCAGCAGCCAAGATCGGCGGACTAATGAAAAACTGTTTTTT.

J is TRBJ2-7 and V is TRBV3-1 (or the pseudogene TRBV3-2), with 10 bases matching TRBD2. V lost 0 bases, J lost 9 bases, and 8 bases stayed unmatched. The germline gives CDR1 LGHDT, CDR2 YNNKEL (reference sequence). The CDR3 has 15 residues. This CDR3 is CASSQDRRTSGLQYF. The DNA of the CDR3 is TGTGCCAGCAGCCAAGATCGGCGGACTAGCGGTTTGCAGTACTTC.

CDR3 bases: TGCGCCAGCAGCTTGGCTGGACAGCTAACTAATGAAAAACTGTTTTTT. Protein sequence: CASSLAGQLTNEKLFF. V usage is TRBV5-1 and J usage is TRBJ1-4; D might be TRBD1 (6 bases). The CDR3 covers 16 residues. Germline CDR1 is SGHRS and CDR2 is YFSETQ. V was clipped by 0 bases and J by 1 base, with 10 bases between them.

This chain connects TRBV4-1 to TRBJ1-3; D is unclear. Trimming left V 4 bases short and J 0 bases short, with 16 bases between. There are 17 residues in the CDR3. Germline-derived CDR1 and CDR2 are MGHRA and YSYEKL. The CDR3 sequence: CASSPFYLGFSGNTIYF. The CDR3 coding sequence is TGCGCCAGCAGCCCCTTTTACCTAGGTTTCTCTGGAAACACCATATATTTT.

The chain joins TRBV27 to TRBJ2-4, with D perhaps matching TRBD1 (8 bases). The CDR3 length is 14 residues. Germline V gene data show CDR1 as MNHEY and CDR2 as SMNVEV (reference sequence). Trimming took 5 bases from V and 4 from J, leaving 12 bases between them. The chain's CDR3 is CASSPQGGKNIQYF. For the CDR3, the DNA is TGTGCCAGCAGTCCACAGGGGGGGAAAAACATTCAGTACTTC.

The chain links TRBV24-1 to TRBJ2-7, with D maybe TRBD2 (7 bases). Germline assignment: CDR1 KGHDR and CDR2 SFDVKD. The CDR3 length is 17 residues. V lost 4 bases and J lost 0, with 18 bases in between. The CDR3 region has the DNA TGTGCCACCAGTGACTCCGGGCGGGGGCAGGTCTCCTACGAGCAGTACTTC. This gives the protein CATSDSGRGQVSYEQYF.

This clone has only a few counts. V gene TRBV4-2 combines with J gene TRBJ2-1; D might be TRBD2 (8 bases). Germline values: CDR1 LGHNA, CDR2 YNFKEQ. V was shortened by 0 bases and J by 9 bases, with 24 bases between the two germline ends. The CDR3 contains 18 residues. The CDR3 reads CASSQDRAGTAGALEQFF. CDR3 DNA: TGTGCCAGCAGCCAAGATCGGGCGGGGACAGCGGGAGCGCTTGAGCAGTTCTTC.

The J gene is TRBJ2-1, the V gene TRBV20-1; TRBD2 is a possible D gene (6 bases). This CDR3 has 11 amino acids. The V gene's germline CDR1 is DFQATT and CDR2 SNEGSKA (reference sequence). Deletions cut 2 bases from V and 14 bases from J, with 13 bases between. The CDR3 region has the DNA TGCAGTGCTAGAACGGGCGGGGTGAAGTTCTTC. Protein sequence: CSARTGGVKFF.

The chain is built from TRBV12-5 and TRBJ2-7; D is possibly TRBD1 or TRBD2 (5 bases each). The CDR3 runs to 16 residues. Trimming pared 1 base from V and 5 bases from J, leaving 18 bases between. The germline V gene has CDR1 LGHNT and CDR2 FRNRAP. The CDR3 loop is CASGLATGTFPNEQYF. As DNA, the CDR3 is TGTGCTAGTGGTTTGGCGACCGGGACCTTTCCTAACGAGCAGTACTTC.

The chain couples TRBV6-6 to TRBJ1-2, with a weak D call TRBD1 (5 bases). V was cut by 6 bases and J by 2 bases, with 19 bases left in between. The V gene's germline CDR1 is MNHNY and CDR2 SVGAGI (reference sequence). The CDR3 is 16 amino acids. CDR3 protein: CASRLSQWTRNYGYTF. Written as DNA, the CDR3 is TGTGCCAGCAGACTGAGCCAATGGACACGCAACTATGGCTACACCTTC.

This chain connects TRBV5-3 to TRBJ1-2; tentative D call: TRBD1 (6 bases). TRBV5-3 belongs to the ORF category, with a function that is uncertain. This CDR3 has 13 amino acids. V was clipped by 1 base and J by 8 bases, with 12 bases between them. The CDR3 reads CARSLCRGQGYTF. The CDR3, as DNA: TGTGCCAGAAGCTTGTGTCGGGGGCAAGGCTACACCTTC.

The chain has TRBV28 and TRBJ2-7, with unresolved D. Looked up from germline, CDR1 is MDHEN and CDR2 is SYDVKM. V was cut by 2 bases and J by 3 bases, with 8 bases left in between. This CDR3 comprises 13 residues. CDR3 in amino acids: CASSLGPVYEQYF. The CDR3 DNA follows: TGTGCCAGCAGTTTAGGGCCGGTCTACGAGCAGTACTTC. The complete variable domain, with remaining parts taken from reference TRBV28 and TRBJ2-7, reads DVKVTQSSRYLVKRTGEKVFLECVQDMDHENMFWYRQDPGLGLRLIYFSYDVKMKEKGDIPEGYSVSREKKERFSLILESASTNQTSMYLCASSLGPVYEQYFGPGTRLTVT.

The chain uses TRBV25-1 and TRBJ1-4; a possible D gene is TRBD1 (6 bases). V lost 2 bases, J lost 4 bases, and 8 bases lay in between. CDR3 size: 14 residues. Looked up from germline, CDR1 is MGHDK and CDR2 is SYGVNS. CDR3 loop: CASSEGGHNEKLFF. The CDR3 nucleotides are TGTGCCAGCAGTGAAGGGGGGCATAATGAAAAACTGTTTTTT.

The chain employs TRBV28 and TRBJ2-7, with TRBD1 matching over 11 bases. CDR3 size: 14 residues. CDR1 and CDR2 from the germline V gene are MDHEN and SYDVKM. V trimming: 5 bases; J trimming: 7 bases; junction bases outside the gene matches: 7. The CDR3 sequence is CASSLGQGVREQYF. CDR3 sequence (DNA): TGTGCCAGCAGTCTGGGACAGGGGGTGAGGGAGCAGTACTTC.

The J gene is TRBJ2-1, the V gene TRBV5-1; TRBD2 is a possible D gene (6 bases). V lost 1 base and J 0 bases, leaving 8 bases between the germline ends. CDR1 and CDR2 from the germline V gene are SGHRS and YFSETQ. CDR3 length equals 15 residues. CDR3 in DNA: TGCGCCAGCAGCTTGACTAGCAGCTCCTACAATGAGCAGTTCTTC. It yields the protein CASSLTSSSYNEQFF.

The chain joins TRBV7-3 to TRBJ2-7; 10 bases agree with TRBD2. Losses at the gene ends were 8 bases for V and 3 bases for J; bases not matched to a gene: 4. This CDR3 is built from 13 residues. In germline, CDR1 is SGHTA, CDR2 FQGTGA. This CDR3 is CASSRTSGYEQYF. CDR3 nucleotide sequence: TGTGCCAGCTCCCGGACTAGCGGCTACGAGCAGTACTTC.

V is TRBV2 and J is TRBJ1-1; 8 nucleotides align to TRBD1. The CDR3 has 14 residues. The ends lost 6 bases at V and 2 bases at J; junction bases unmatched: 5. Germline assignment: CDR1 SNHLY and CDR2 FYNNEI. DNA of the CDR3: TGTGCCAGCAGCGACAGGGGAGGTAACACTGAAGCTTTCTTT. Translated: CASSDRGGNTEAFF.

The chain is built from TRBV11-3 and TRBJ2-1, with TRBD2 matching over 10 bases. With V trimmed by 5 bases and J by 4 bases, 5 bases remained unmatched. This CDR3 region has 15 residues. Germline V CDR1 and CDR2: SGHNT, YENEEA. The CDR3 spells CASSRTSGDYNEQFF. CDR3 coding DNA: TGTGCCAGCAGCCGAACTAGCGGGGATTACAATGAGCAGTTCTTC. Full variable domain (outside the CDR3, taken from reference TRBV11-3 and TRBJ2-1): EAGVVQSPRYKIIEKKQPVAFWCNPISGHNTLYWYLQNLGQGPELLIRYENEEAVDDSQLPKDRFSAERLKGVDSTLKIQPAELGDSAVYLCASSRTSGDYNEQFFGPGTRLTVL.

The J gene is TRBJ2-6, the V gene TRBV5-1; D is possibly TRBD1 (6 bases). The V gene's germline CDR1 is SGHRS and CDR2 YFSETQ. The length of the CDR3 is 15 residues. V was clipped by 4 bases and J by 4 bases, with 12 bases between them. CDR3 amino acids: CASSRQGSGANVLTF. CDR3 DNA sequence: TGCGCCAGCAGCCGCCAGGGGAGCGGGGCCAACGTCCTGACTTTC.

This chain joins TRBV9 and TRBJ1-4, with D hard to call. This CDR3 is built from 15 residues. V dropped 4 bases and J dropped 5 bases, with 15 bases sitting between them. The germline CDR1 and CDR2 sequences are SGDLS and YYNGEE. The CDR3 DNA is TGTGCCAGCAGCCCCCTCGACTGGACGAATGAAAAACTGTTTTTT. As protein: CASSPLDWTNEKLFF. The whole variable domain, remainder taken from reference TRBV9 and TRBJ1-4, is DSGVTQTPKHLITATGQRVTLRCSPRSGDLSVYWYQQSLDQGLQFLIQYYNGEERAKGNILERFSAQQFPDLHSELNLSSLELGDSALYFCASSPLDWTNEKLFFGSGTQLSVL.